This T cell receptor (beta chain) is from a study of T-cell reconstitution after alpha-beta-depleted transplantation in children. The CDR3 consists of 15 residues. Germline V gene data show CDR1 as SEHNR and CDR2 as FQNEAQ (reference sequence). V was clipped by 2 bases and J by 2 bases, with 12 bases between them. A TCRbeta library incorporating unique molecular identifiers was prepared. Using its own MiXCR run on the PCR reads, TCRdb lists one record per CDR3 protein. Here the sample spans about 640,000 distinct CDR3 sequences, around a sixth being singletons. The chain employs TRBV7-9 and TRBJ2-5; D may be TRBD2 (5 bases). The sequence was collected from a human donor who donated a stem cell graft to a child with acute myeloid leukemia. This specimen was PBMCs from the stem cell graft donor, taken from the stem cell graft. Here the CDR3 reads CASSLPGLTQETQYF. The CDR3, as DNA: TGTGCCAGCAGCTTACCCGGACTGACGCAAGAGACCCAGTACTTC.